The 5 T cell receptor beta chains reported below all come from one sample, sequenced in a study of shared clonotypes between healthy human individuals. TCRdb's table, derived via immunoSEQ multiplex PCR, lists solely in-frame clones and lacks some. There are more than 2 million clones in the sample; 93% occur only once, and about 1.7% lies in the top ten. Only CD45RO-negative cells positively selected for CCR7 counted as naive CD8 cells, so terminally differentiated effector memory CD45RA+ cells were excluded. The sample taken for sequencing was naive CD8+ T cells from PBMCs. The receptors derive from a man between 18 and 29 years old in good health. Some clones in this sample may be carry-over from other donors' samples.

The rearrangement links TRBV7-9 to TRBJ2-1, with D possibly TRBD2 on 5 matching bases. Germline V lookup: CDR1 SEHNR, CDR2 FQNEAQ (reference sequence). Trimming pared 5 bases from V and 6 bases from J, leaving 14 bases between. The CDR3 is made up of 14 amino acids. Here the CDR3 DNA reads TGTGCCAGCAGCCCTCCGGAGGTGATCAATGAGCAGTTCTTC. It yields the protein CASSPPEVINEQFF.

The V and J genes are TRBV10-3 and TRBJ1-3, with 11 bases identical to TRBD1. The CDR3 has 15 amino acids. The germline V gene has CDR1 ENHRY and CDR2 SYGVKD. V gave up 4 bases and J gave up 6 bases; unmatched junction bases: 5. CDR3 DNA: TGTGCCATCAGTGTTTCCGGACAGGGGGCAAACACCATATATTTT. It specifies CAISVSGQGANTIYF.

The rearrangement links TRBV7-8 to TRBJ1-1; D possibly corresponds to TRBD1 (5 bases). The CDR3 runs 15 residues. Germline lookup yields CDR1 SGHVS and CDR2 FQNEAQ. Between the trimmed V and J ends, which lost 1 base and 1 base, there was a span of 10 bases. In nucleotides, the CDR3 is TGTGCCAGCAGCTTAGTGGGGCAGCAGAACACTGAAGCTTTCTTT. Translated: CASSLVGQQNTEAFF.

This chain connects TRBV7-8 to TRBJ2-7; weak D call: TRBD1 (5 bases). Germline values: CDR1 SGHVS, CDR2 FQNEAQ. The CDR3 is 14 residues long. V lost 1 base and J lost 1, with 8 bases in between. The CDR3 here is CASSLEQGSYEQYF. In DNA, the CDR3 is TGTGCCAGCAGCTTAGAGCAGGGATCCTACGAGCAGTACTTC.

Only one count was recorded for this clone. The chain carries TRBV5-1 and TRBJ2-1, with D perhaps TRBD1 (5 bases). This CDR3 spans 15 amino acids. Trimming stripped 0 bases from V and 9 bases from J, with 16 bases between. Germline V gives CDR1 SGHRS, CDR2 YFSETQ. The CDR3 DNA is TGCGCCAGCAGCTTGGTACAGGCCGGGCGTGGTGAGCAGTTCTTC. Its protein is CASSLVQAGRGEQFF.